The clone carrying this T cell receptor beta chain was seen only a few times. Its cognate antigen is unknown. This sample is part of a study of T-cell memory formation after mild COVID-19. Study-level background: Each donor largely had its own TCR clusters. Study conclusions and caveats: Contracting clones from day 15 to 85 had balanced CD4/CD8; later expanders favoured CD4+. What remained unconfirmed was the SARS-CoV-2 specificity of second-wave clones peaking on day 37.

Trimming stripped 6 bases from V and 4 bases from J, with 15 bases between. Germline CDR1 reads SEHNR; CDR2 reads FQNEAQ (reference sequence). This CDR3 is 14 amino acids long. The authors produced TCR alpha and TCR beta cDNA libraries with sample barcodes and UMIs by 5'RACE using constant-segment primers. MiXCR, run by TCRdb on the 5' RACE reads, gives a single entry per CDR3 protein. This table holds 100,000 or so distinct CDR3 sequences, 11% found once. Sequenced material: PBMCs or a T cell subset sorted from them (not recorded which). V gene TRBV7-9 combines with J gene TRBJ1-2, with D possibly matching TRBD1 (5 bases). This TCR was recovered from a man in his late teens or twenties who had mild COVID-19 (a few samples of this study predate the infection). Cell type and time point are not known. CDR3 sequence reads: CASRPAGSGYGYTF. DNA for the CDR3: TGTGCCAGCAGACCGGCAGGGTCGGGCTATGGCTACACCTTC.